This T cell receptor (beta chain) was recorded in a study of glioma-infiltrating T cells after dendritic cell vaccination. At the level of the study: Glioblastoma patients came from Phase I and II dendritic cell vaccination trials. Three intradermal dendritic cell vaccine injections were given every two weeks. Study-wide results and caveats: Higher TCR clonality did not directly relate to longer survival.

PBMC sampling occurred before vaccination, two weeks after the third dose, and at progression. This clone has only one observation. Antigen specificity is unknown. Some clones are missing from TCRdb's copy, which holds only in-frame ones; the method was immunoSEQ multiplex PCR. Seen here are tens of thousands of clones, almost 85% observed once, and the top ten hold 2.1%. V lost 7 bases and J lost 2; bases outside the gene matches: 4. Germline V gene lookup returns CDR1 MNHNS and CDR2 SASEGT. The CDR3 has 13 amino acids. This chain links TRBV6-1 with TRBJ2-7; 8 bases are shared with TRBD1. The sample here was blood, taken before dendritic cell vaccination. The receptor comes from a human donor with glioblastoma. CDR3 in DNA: TGTGCCAGCACCGGACAGGGACCCTACGAGCAGTACTTC. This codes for CASTGQGPYEQYF.